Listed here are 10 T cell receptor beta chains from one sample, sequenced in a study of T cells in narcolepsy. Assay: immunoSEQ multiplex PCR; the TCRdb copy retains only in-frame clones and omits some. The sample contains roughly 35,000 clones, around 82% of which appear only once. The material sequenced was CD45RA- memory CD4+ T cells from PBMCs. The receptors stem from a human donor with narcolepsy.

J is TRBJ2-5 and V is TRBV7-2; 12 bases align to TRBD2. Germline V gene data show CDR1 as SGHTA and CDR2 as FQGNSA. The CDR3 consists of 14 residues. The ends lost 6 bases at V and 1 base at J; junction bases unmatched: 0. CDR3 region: CASRTSGGQETQYF. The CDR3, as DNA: TGTGCCAGCAGGACTAGCGGGGGCCAAGAGACCCAGTACTTC.

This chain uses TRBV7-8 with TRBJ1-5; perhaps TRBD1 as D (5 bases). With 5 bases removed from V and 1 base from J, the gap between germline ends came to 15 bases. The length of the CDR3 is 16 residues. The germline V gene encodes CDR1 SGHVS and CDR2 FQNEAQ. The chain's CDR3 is CASSPLGGGSNQPQHF. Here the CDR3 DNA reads TGTGCCAGCAGCCCCCTCGGGGGGGGGAGCAATCAGCCCCAGCATTTT.

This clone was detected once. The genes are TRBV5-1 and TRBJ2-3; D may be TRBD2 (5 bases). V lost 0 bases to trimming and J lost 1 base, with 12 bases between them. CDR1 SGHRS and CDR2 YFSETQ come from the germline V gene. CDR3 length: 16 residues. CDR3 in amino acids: CASSLGGLAGTDTQYF. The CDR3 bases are TGCGCCAGCAGCTTGGGAGGGCTAGCTGGCACAGATACGCAGTATTTT.

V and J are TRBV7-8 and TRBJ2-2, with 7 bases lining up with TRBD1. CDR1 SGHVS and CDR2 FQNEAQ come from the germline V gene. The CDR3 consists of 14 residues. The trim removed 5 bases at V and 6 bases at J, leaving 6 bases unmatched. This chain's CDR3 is CASSTLQGAGELFF. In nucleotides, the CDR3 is TGTGCCAGCAGCACCCTTCAGGGGGCCGGGGAGCTGTTTTTT.

CDR3: CASSDSSGVGTEQFF. Here the CDR3 DNA reads TGTGCCAGCAGTGACTCTTCAGGGGTCGGCACGGAGCAGTTCTTC. The chain has TRBV6-4 and TRBJ2-1; a possible D gene is TRBD1 (6 bases). V lost 0 bases and J 10 bases, leaving 16 bases between the germline ends. This CDR3 is built from 15 residues. Germline CDR1 is MRHNA and CDR2 is SNTAGT.

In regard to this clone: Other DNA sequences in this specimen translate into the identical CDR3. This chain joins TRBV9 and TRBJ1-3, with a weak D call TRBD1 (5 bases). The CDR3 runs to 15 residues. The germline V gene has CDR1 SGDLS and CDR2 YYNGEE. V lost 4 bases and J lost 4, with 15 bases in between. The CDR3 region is CASSPGTLGGNTIYF. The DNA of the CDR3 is TGTGCCAGCAGCCCGGGGACTCTCGGGGGAAACACCATATATTTT.

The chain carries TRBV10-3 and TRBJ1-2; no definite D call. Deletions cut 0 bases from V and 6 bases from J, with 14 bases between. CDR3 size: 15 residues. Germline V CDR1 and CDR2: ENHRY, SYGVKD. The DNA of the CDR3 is TGTGCCATCAGTGAGTCGGTAAACGTCTTAAATGGCTACACCTTC. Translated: CAISESVNVLNGYTF.

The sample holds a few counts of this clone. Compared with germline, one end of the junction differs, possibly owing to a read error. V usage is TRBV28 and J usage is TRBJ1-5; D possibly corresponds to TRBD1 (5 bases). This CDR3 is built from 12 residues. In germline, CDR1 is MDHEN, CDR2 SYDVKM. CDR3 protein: CASTEQASAMYF. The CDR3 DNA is TGTGCCAGCACCGAACAGGCCTCCGCGATGTATTTT.

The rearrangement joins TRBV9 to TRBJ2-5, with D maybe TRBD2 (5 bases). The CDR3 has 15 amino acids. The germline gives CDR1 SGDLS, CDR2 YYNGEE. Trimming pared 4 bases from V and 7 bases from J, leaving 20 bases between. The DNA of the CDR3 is TGTGCCAGCAGCTCAACTGAGACACGGGAAGGGACCCAGTACTTC. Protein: CASSSTETREGTQYF.

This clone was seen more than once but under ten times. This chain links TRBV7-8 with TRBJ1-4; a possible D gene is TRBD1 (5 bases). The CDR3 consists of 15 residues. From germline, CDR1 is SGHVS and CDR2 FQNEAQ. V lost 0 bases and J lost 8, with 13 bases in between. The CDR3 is CASSLAVTGVEKLFF. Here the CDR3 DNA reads TGTGCCAGCAGCTTAGCGGTAACGGGGGTCGAAAAACTGTTTTTT.